This is a list of T cell receptor beta chains from one sample in a study of PD-1 blockade in classical Hodgkin lymphoma. Profiled with immunoSEQ multiplex PCR; TCRdb holds only in-frame clones, not every one. The top ten clones hold around 9.3% of a sample with about 11,000 clones, about 71% of them seen once. This specimen consisted of peripheral blood mononuclear cells (PBMCs), obtained at baseline. The receptor source for this set is a human donor with classical Hodgkin lymphoma. Each CDR3 is given with its conserved first and last residue.

v_gene	j_gene	CDR3aa
TRBV28	TRBJ1-2	CASSFWAGTATNYGYTF
TRBV6-4	TRBJ1-4	CASSDGRDRGQGTNEKLFF
TRBV7-3	TRBJ2-3	CASSRGLAGASTDTQYF
TRBV28	TRBJ1-5	CASSEGQGRQPQHF
TRBV2	TRBJ1-5	CASRANGGNQPQHF
TRBV10-3	TRBJ2-7	CAISEQGQGIEQYF
TRBV4-3	TRBJ1-3	CASSQATGTGNTIYF
TRBV29-1	TRBJ1-1	CSVKSGTGNIEAFF
TRBV6-6	TRBJ1-5	CASSYSGWNQPQHF
TRBV19	TRBJ1-1	CASSGRAKMNTEAFF
TRBV7-3	TRBJ1-6	CASSLGQGGSPLHF
TRBV15	TRBJ2-1	CATSRDQDSYNEQFF
TRBV7-2	TRBJ2-3	CASSFLAGSTDTQYF
TRBV11-2	TRBJ2-7	CASSLDQYPYEQYF
TRBV19	TRBJ1-3	CASTNRGLGNTIYF
TRBV28	TRBJ1-2	CASSTGDYGYTF
TRBV5-1	TRBJ2-5	CASSPRVAGGLETQYF
TRBV7-7	TRBJ2-3	CASSPGGGPPDTQYF
TRBV11-2	TRBJ1-1	CASSFGRAAGAFF
TRBV11-2	TRBJ1-1	CASSLTTYRRDTEAFF
TRBV5-4	TRBJ2-3	CASSLGGSGTDTQYF
TRBV5-4	NA	CASSLDGYYEQYF
TRBV6-6	TRBJ1-1	CASSPRGVTEAFF
TRBV9	TRBJ1-3	CASSPRTGSRDTIYF
TRBV19	TRBJ2-2	CASSITGADTGELFF
TRBV7-3	TRBJ2-3	CASSRISGGDTQYF
TRBV5-4	TRBJ2-7	CASSSDSAYEQYF
TRBV9	TRBJ2-5	CASSVSGRAEETQYF
TRBV2	TRBJ2-7	CASSFYGMSYEQYF
TRBV19	TRBJ2-7	CASSIDRGSEQYF
TRBV6-5	TRBJ1-6	CASSYYDRGGSPLHF